This T cell receptor beta chain was obtained from a study of T-cell reconstitution after alpha-beta-depleted transplantation in children. This clonotype was seen many times. A library of TCRbeta sequences, prepared with unique molecular identifiers, was generated. TCRdb re-called the PCR reads with MiXCR, one entry per CDR3 protein. Among 350,000 to 450,000 distinct CDR3 sequences listed, roughly 13% were seen once. The CDR3 loop spans 12 amino acids. The germline V and J ends were trimmed by 2 bases and 10 bases, with 9 bases remaining between them. The gene calls are TRBV12-3 or TRBV12-4 and TRBJ2-1; D gene uncertain. This clonotype was obtained from a human donor who donated a stem cell graft to a child with Fanconi anemia. The sequencing here drew on PBMCs, taken from the stem cell graft. CDR3 nucleotides: TGTGCCAGCAGTTTATCCTTAAACGAGCAGTTCTTC. Residues: CASSLSLNEQFF.